This passage covers 30 T cell receptor beta chains from one sample sequenced in a study of siplizumab effects on memory and regulatory T cells. Sequencing was performed with immunoSEQ multiplex PCR; in TCRdb, only in-frame clones are kept and a portion is missing. Here the sample spans about 100,000 clones, roughly 93% being singletons. Material: non-Treg CD4+ T cells sorted from blood. These receptors were collected from a human donor in good health.

The J gene is TRBJ2-3, the V gene TRBV19, with D possibly matching TRBD1 (6 bases). V was trimmed by 4 bases and J by 0 bases, leaving 11 bases between them. The CDR3 spans 15 residues. CDR1 is LNHDA, CDR2 SQIVND, per germline (reference sequence). The CDR3 region has the DNA TGTGCCAGTAGTAAGACAGGCCTTAGCACAGATACGCAGTATTTT. Its translation is CASSKTGLSTDTQYF.

The chain employs TRBV19 and TRBJ1-5, with D hard to call. V lost 3 bases, J lost 7 bases, and 22 bases lay in between. This CDR3 has 17 amino acids. CDR1 is LNHDA and CDR2 is SQIVND in the germline V gene (reference sequence). CDR3 sequence: CASSMGRRVWPGQPQHF. The CDR3 DNA is TGTGCCAGTAGTATGGGCCGACGGGTTTGGCCGGGGCAGCCCCAGCATTTT.

On this clone: The junction departs from germline at one end; a sequencing error may be responsible. The gene calls are TRBV7-7 and TRBJ2-5; weak D call: TRBD2 (6 bases). This CDR3 has 15 amino acids. Germline V lookup: CDR1 SSHAT, CDR2 FNYEAQ (reference sequence). The CDR3 region has the DNA TGTGCTAGCAGCTCGAATAGCGGACCCCAAGAGACCCAGTACTTC. Protein sequence: CASSSNSGPQETQYF.

V and J are TRBV19 and TRBJ2-2; D gene uncertain. The V end lost 3 bases, the J end lost 8 bases, and 10 bases lay between the germline ends. This CDR3 region has 13 residues. Germline CDR1 LNHDA, CDR2 SQIVND (reference sequence). The CDR3 nucleotides read TGTGCCAGTAGTATTACGACACGGGGGGAGCTGTTTTTT. Amino acids: CASSITTRGELFF.

The chain carries TRBV6-5 and TRBJ1-5, with D perhaps TRBD1 (6 bases). V gave up 6 bases and J gave up 8 bases, with 17 bases separating them. The CDR3 loop spans 14 amino acids. The germline gives CDR1 MNHEY, CDR2 SVGAGI. The CDR3 protein is CASSQGRAIEPQHF. The CDR3 nucleotides are TGTGCCAGCAGCCAGGGGCGGGCTATCGAGCCCCAGCATTTT.

The chain uses TRBV11-2 and TRBJ1-1; D call uncertain. Per the germline V gene, CDR1 is SGHAT and CDR2 is FQNNGV. V was clipped by 4 bases and J by 1 base, with 13 bases between them. The CDR3 contains 15 residues. The CDR3 coding sequence is TGTGCCAGCAGCTGGGAGTACACTGGGAACACTGAAGCTTTCTTT. This gives the protein CASSWEYTGNTEAFF. The full variable domain, rest sourced from reference TRBV11-2 and TRBJ1-1, is EAGVAQSPRYKIIEKRQSVAFWCNPISGHATLYWYQQILGQGPKLLIQFQNNGVVDDSQLPKDRFSAERLKGVDSTLKIQPAKLEDSAVYLCASSWEYTGNTEAFFGQGTRLTVV.

The chain couples TRBV19 to TRBJ1-2, with a tentative D call TRBD1 (5 bases). Germline CDR1 is LNHDA and CDR2 is SQIVND (reference sequence). V was cut by 9 bases and J by 6 bases, with 20 bases left in between. CDR3 length: 14 residues. CDR3 region: CASQGEREWNGYTF. Here the CDR3 DNA reads TGTGCCAGCCAAGGGGAGAGGGAATGGAATGGCTACACCTTC.

The chain couples TRBV7-9 to TRBJ2-6; 9 bases match TRBD1. The germline gives CDR1 SEHNR, CDR2 FQNEAQ (reference sequence). V was pared by 5 bases and J by 0 bases, with 5 bases of the junction left unmatched. The CDR3 extends over 17 amino acids. CDR3 coding DNA: TGTGCCAGCAGCCGACTGACAGGGGGCTCTGGGGCCAACGTCCTGACTTTC. Translation: CASSRLTGGSGANVLTF.

The chain uses TRBV6-6 and TRBJ2-7; 10 bases are shared with TRBD1. The V gene's germline CDR1 is MNHNY and CDR2 SVGAGI (reference sequence). This CDR3 has 15 amino acids. V gave up 5 bases and J gave up 4 bases; unmatched junction bases: 8. The CDR3 bases are TGTGCCAGCAGTAGTATAGGACAGGGGGGATACGAGCAGTACTTC. It encodes CASSSIGQGGYEQYF.

CDR3 amino acids: CAGGVSTDTNTGELFF. Written as DNA, the CDR3 is TGTGCCGGGGGGGTGTCGACGGATACAAACACCGGGGAGCTGTTTTTT. V gene TRBV21-1 combines with J gene TRBJ2-2; TRBD2, the table's D call, lacks a check against the DNA. TRBV21-1 is deemed a pseudogene. The CDR3 is 16 amino acids.

This clone appeared a single time. V gene TRBV28 combines with J gene TRBJ2-7; 7 nucleotides match TRBD2. The V gene's germline CDR1 is MDHEN and CDR2 SYDVKM. The CDR3 covers 14 residues. V lost 8 bases and J lost 2; bases outside the gene matches: 9. The CDR3 DNA reads as TGTGCCAGCGCGCGGGCGGGGGTACCCTACGAGCAGTACTTC. Translation: CASARAGVPYEQYF. Full variable domain (rest looked up from reference TRBV28 and TRBJ2-7): DVKVTQSSRYLVKRTGEKVFLECVQDMDHENMFWYRQDPGLGLRLIYFSYDVKMKEKGDIPEGYSVSREKKERFSLILESASTNQTSMYLCASARAGVPYEQYFGPGTRLTVT.

With respect to this clone: The junction departs from the called germline gene at one end, perhaps through a read error. The V and J genes are TRBV28 and TRBJ1-5, with D possibly TRBD1 on 5 matching bases. The V gene's germline CDR1 is MDHEN and CDR2 SYDVKM. This CDR3 has 11 residues. In DNA, the CDR3 is TGTGCCAGCAGTTTTCTGGACATTGTAAACTTT. This encodes CASSFLDIVNF.

The chain couples TRBV28 to TRBJ1-3, with a weak D call TRBD1 (6 bases). Germline CDR1 reads MDHEN; CDR2 reads SYDVKM. This CDR3 contains 12 residues. V was cut by 11 bases and J by 9 bases, with 17 bases left in between. The CDR3 DNA reads TGTGCCCCAGGGGACAAACATCGCACCATATATTTT. This translates into CAPGDKHRTIYF.

V gene TRBV2 combines with J gene TRBJ2-5; the match to TRBD2 covers 7 bases. V lost 3 bases and J lost 5; bases outside the gene matches: 18. The CDR3 spans 18 residues. The germline CDR1 and CDR2 sequences are SNHLY and FYNNEI. CDR3 protein: CASSDWSTSDPYWETQYF. DNA for the CDR3: TGTGCCAGCAGTGACTGGAGCACTAGCGATCCTTATTGGGAGACCCAGTACTTC.

The chain is built from TRBV2 and TRBJ1-2; tentatively, D is TRBD1 (5 bases). Trimming left V 3 bases short and J 8 bases short, with 7 bases between. CDR1 and CDR2 (germline): SNHLY, FYNNEI. This CDR3 comprises 11 residues. The CDR3 DNA reads TGTGCCAGCAGTGATGGGGGAGGCTACACCTTC. This translates into CASSDGGGYTF.

This chain joins TRBV5-1 and TRBJ2-3; 9 bases match TRBD1. CDR1 is SGHRS, CDR2 YFSETQ, per germline. The CDR3 spans 16 residues. The trim removed 4 bases at V and 0 bases at J, leaving 6 bases unmatched. CDR3 in amino acids: CASSPEGQGSTDTQYF. The DNA for the CDR3 is TGCGCCAGCAGCCCGGAGGGACAGGGCAGCACAGATACGCAGTATTTT. Full variable domain (missing parts from reference TRBV5-1 and TRBJ2-3): KAGVTQTPRYLIKTRGQQVTLSCSPISGHRSVSWYQQTPGQGLQFLFEYFSETQRNKGNFPGRFSGRQFSNSRSEMNVSTLELGDSALYLCASSPEGQGSTDTQYFGPGTRLTVL.

The rearrangement joins TRBV7-2 to TRBJ1-5, with D possibly TRBD1 on 6 matching bases. V was pared by 5 bases and J by 7 bases, with 18 bases between. The CDR3 runs to 15 residues. Germline-derived CDR1 and CDR2 are SGHTA and FQGNSA. The CDR3 DNA reads TGTGCCAGCAGCCCGCGGGTCGGGGGCAGCCAGCCCCAGCATTTT. It translates to CASSPRVGGSQPQHF.

The gene calls are TRBV6-4 and TRBJ1-4, with 10 bases that match TRBD1. The V gene end was trimmed by 6 bases and the J gene end by 6 bases; junction bases not matched to a gene: 7. This CDR3 is built from 15 residues. Germline assignment: CDR1 MRHNA and CDR2 SNTAGT. CDR3 protein: CASRPTGTGDEKLFF. For the CDR3, the DNA is TGTGCCAGCAGGCCGACAGGGACAGGGGATGAAAAACTGTTTTTT.

The chain carries TRBV15 and TRBJ2-3, with D perhaps TRBD2 (5 bases). V shed 1 base and J shed 6 bases, with 14 bases lying between them. This CDR3 has 15 residues. The V gene's germline CDR1 is LNHNV and CDR2 YYDKDF (reference sequence). CDR3 residues: CATSRGGLGSDTQYF. The CDR3 nucleotides are TGTGCCACCAGCAGAGGTGGACTCGGGTCGGATACGCAGTATTTT.

CDR3 bases: TGTGCCAGCAGTTTGACAGGGTCTTCCTACGAGCAGTACTTC. Residues: CASSLTGSSYEQYF. The chain couples TRBV6-1 to TRBJ2-7, with 7 bases matching TRBD1. The germline gives CDR1 MNHNS, CDR2 SASEGT. The CDR3 sequence is 14 residues long. V trimming: 5 bases; J trimming: 1 base; junction bases outside the gene matches: 5.

The rearrangement joins TRBV19 to TRBJ1-5, with 9 bases aligning to TRBD1. V dropped 1 base and J dropped 6; count of bases not matched to a gene: 7. The germline V gene encodes CDR1 LNHDA and CDR2 SQIVND (reference sequence). This CDR3 spans 16 amino acids. The CDR3 coding sequence is TGTGCCAGTAGTATAGCGACAGGGGGGATATCTCAGCCCCAGCATTTT. Translated: CASSIATGGISQPQHF.

This clone came up once. This chain connects TRBV5-6 to TRBJ2-3; no clear D. CDR3 length: 13 amino acids. Per germline, CDR1 SGHDT and CDR2 YYEEEE. V was cut by 4 bases and J by 1 base, with 7 bases left in between. CDR3 bases: TGTGCCAGCAGCCACCCTGGCACAGATACGCAGTATTTT. Its translation: CASSHPGTDTQYF.

V and J are TRBV2 and TRBJ2-4; D uncertain. This CDR3 comprises 11 residues. CDR1 SNHLY and CDR2 FYNNEI come from the germline V gene. Trimming cost V 6 bases and J 4 bases, with 4 bases left between them. Here the CDR3 reads CASSVKNIQYF. CDR3 nucleotides: TGTGCCAGCAGCGTAAAAAACATTCAGTACTTC.

The rearrangement joins TRBV9 to TRBJ2-3; D is perhaps TRBD2 (5 bases). CDR1 is SGDLS, CDR2 YYNGEE, per germline. The V end lost 0 bases, the J end lost 3 bases, and 17 bases lay between the germline ends. CDR3 size: 17 residues. The CDR3 DNA follows: TGTGCCAGCAGCGTAGATGAGGGAATGGTTTGGACAGATACGCAGTATTTT. Its translation: CASSVDEGMVWTDTQYF.

The chain links TRBV28 to TRBJ1-6; possible D gene TRBD1, 5 bases. CDR1 is MDHEN and CDR2 is SYDVKM in the germline V gene. The CDR3 runs to 15 residues. V shed 3 bases and J shed 5 bases, with 11 bases lying between them. CDR3 loop: CASSFPGQDNSPLHF. The CDR3 nucleotides read TGTGCCAGCAGTTTTCCCGGACAAGATAATTCACCCCTCCACTTT. The variable domain in full, with the rest retrieved from reference TRBV28 and TRBJ1-6, is DVKVTQSSRYLVKRTGEKVFLECVQDMDHENMFWYRQDPGLGLRLIYFSYDVKMKEKGDIPEGYSVSREKKERFSLILESASTNQTSMYLCASSFPGQDNSPLHFGNGTRLTVT.

The chain has TRBV28 and TRBJ1-2; D possibly corresponds to TRBD1 (5 bases). V was shortened by 3 bases and J by 4 bases, with 12 bases between the two germline ends. The CDR3 extends over 14 amino acids. Germline loops: CDR1 MDHEN, CDR2 SYDVKM. In DNA, the CDR3 is TGTGCCAGCAGTTTCGCCCAGGGAGCCTATGGCTACACCTTC. Its protein is CASSFAQGAYGYTF.

This sequence joins TRBV6-5 and TRBJ1-1; D may be TRBD1 (5 bases). This CDR3 has 14 amino acids. Germline V gives CDR1 MNHEY, CDR2 SVGAGI. V lost 6 bases and J 1 base, leaving 12 bases between the germline ends. In nucleotides, the CDR3 is TGTGCCAGCAGCGTCCGACAGCCGAACACTGAAGCTTTCTTT. Translation gives CASSVRQPNTEAFF.

Comments on this clone: Additional DNA sequences in this sample encode the identical CDR3. The chain employs TRBV6-1 and TRBJ1-2, with D maybe TRBD1 (5 bases). V gave up 1 base and J gave up 8 bases, with 14 bases separating them. CDR1 MNHNS and CDR2 SASEGT come from the germline V gene. The CDR3 is 14 amino acids. This chain's CDR3 is CASSEVGTGGGYTF. For the CDR3, the DNA is TGTGCCAGCAGTGAAGTGGGTACAGGCGGAGGCTACACCTTC.

This chain connects TRBV9 to TRBJ1-1; no definite D call. This CDR3 is built from 13 residues. Germline lookup yields CDR1 SGDLS and CDR2 YYNGEE. The V end lost 0 bases, the J end lost 3 bases, and 6 bases lay between the germline ends. CDR3 loop: CASSVAADTEAFF. CDR3 nucleotide sequence: TGTGCCAGCAGCGTAGCCGCAGACACTGAAGCTTTCTTT.

In DNA, the CDR3 is TGTGCCACCAGCAGAGATACAGGACTAGCTGCGCAGTATTTT. Protein product: CATSRDTGLAAQYF. The V and J genes are TRBV15 and TRBJ2-3; 8 nucleotides agree with TRBD2. The CDR3 contains 14 residues. The germline CDR1 and CDR2 sequences are LNHNV and YYDKDF (reference sequence). V shed 0 bases, J shed 10 bases, and the junction held 6 bases outside the gene matches.